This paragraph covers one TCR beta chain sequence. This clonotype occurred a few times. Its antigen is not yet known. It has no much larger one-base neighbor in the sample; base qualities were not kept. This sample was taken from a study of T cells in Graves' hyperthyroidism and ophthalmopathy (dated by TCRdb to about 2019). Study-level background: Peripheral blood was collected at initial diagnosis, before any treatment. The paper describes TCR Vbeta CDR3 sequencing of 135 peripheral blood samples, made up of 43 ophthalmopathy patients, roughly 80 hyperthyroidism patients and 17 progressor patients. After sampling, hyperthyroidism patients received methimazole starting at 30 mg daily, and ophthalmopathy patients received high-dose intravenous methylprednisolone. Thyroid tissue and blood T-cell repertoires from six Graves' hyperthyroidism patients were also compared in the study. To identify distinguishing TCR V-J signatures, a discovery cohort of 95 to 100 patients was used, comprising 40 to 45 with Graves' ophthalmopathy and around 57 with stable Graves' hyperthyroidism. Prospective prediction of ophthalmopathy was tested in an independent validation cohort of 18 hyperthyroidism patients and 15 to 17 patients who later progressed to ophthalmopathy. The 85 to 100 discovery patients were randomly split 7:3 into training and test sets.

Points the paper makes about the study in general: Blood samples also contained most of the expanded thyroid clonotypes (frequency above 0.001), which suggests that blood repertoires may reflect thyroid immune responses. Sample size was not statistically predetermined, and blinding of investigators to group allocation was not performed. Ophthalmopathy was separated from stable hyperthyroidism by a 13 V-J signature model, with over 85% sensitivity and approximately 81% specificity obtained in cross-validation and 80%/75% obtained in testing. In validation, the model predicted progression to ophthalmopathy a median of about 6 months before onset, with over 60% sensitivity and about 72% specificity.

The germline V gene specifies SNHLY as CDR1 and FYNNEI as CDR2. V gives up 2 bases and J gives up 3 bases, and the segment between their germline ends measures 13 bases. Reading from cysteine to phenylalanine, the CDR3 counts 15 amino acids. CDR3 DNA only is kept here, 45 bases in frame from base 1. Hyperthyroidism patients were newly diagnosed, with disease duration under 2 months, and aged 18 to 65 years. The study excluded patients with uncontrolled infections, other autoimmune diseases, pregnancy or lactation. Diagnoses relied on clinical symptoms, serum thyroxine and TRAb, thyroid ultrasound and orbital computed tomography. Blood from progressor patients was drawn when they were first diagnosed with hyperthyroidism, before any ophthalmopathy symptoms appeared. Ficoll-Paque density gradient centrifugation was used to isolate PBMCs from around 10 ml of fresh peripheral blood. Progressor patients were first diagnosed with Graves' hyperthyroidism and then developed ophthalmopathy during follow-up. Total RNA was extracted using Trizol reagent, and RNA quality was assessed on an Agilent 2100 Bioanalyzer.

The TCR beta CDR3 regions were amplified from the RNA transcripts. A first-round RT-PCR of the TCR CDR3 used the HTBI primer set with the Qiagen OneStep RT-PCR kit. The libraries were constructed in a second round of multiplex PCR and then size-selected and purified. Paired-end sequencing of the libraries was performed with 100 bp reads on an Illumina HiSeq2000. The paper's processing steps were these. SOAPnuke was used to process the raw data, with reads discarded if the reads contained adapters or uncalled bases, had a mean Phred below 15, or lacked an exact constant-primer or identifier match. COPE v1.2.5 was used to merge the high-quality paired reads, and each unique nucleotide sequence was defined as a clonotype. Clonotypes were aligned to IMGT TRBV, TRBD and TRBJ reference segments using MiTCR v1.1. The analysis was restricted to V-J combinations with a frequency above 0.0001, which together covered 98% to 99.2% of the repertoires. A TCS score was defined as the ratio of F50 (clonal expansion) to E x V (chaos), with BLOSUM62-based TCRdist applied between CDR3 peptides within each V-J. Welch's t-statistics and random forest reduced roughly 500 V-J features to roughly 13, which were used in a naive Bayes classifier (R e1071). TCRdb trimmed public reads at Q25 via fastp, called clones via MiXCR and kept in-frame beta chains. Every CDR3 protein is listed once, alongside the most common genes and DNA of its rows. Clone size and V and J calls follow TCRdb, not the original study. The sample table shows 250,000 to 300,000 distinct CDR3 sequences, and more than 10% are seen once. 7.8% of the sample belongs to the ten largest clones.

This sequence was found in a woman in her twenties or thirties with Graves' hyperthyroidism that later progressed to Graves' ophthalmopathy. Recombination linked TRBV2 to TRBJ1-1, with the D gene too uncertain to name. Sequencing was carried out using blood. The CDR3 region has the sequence CASSELDLRDTEAFF. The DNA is TGTGCCAGCAGTGAATTGGACCTTAGGGACACTGAAGCTTTCTTT. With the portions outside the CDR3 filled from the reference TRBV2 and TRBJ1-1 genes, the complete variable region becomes EPEVTQTPSHQVTQMGQEVILRCVPISNHLYFYWYRQILGQKVEFLVSFYNNEISEKSEIFDDQFSVERPDGSNFTLKIRSTKLEDSAMYFCASSELDLRDTEAFFGQGTRLTVV.